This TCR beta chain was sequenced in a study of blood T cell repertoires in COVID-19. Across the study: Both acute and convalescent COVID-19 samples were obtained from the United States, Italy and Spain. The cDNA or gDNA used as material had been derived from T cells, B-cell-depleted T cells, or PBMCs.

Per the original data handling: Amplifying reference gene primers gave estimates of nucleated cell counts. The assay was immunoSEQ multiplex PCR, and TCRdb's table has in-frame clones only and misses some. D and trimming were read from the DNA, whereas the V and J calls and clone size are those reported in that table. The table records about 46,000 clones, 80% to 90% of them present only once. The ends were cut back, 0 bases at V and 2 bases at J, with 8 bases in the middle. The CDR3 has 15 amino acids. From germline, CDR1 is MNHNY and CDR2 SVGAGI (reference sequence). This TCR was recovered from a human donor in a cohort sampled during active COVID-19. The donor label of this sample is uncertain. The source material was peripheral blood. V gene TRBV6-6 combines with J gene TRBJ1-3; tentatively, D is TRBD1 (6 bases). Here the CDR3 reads CASSYSGGPGNTIYF. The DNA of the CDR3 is TGTGCCAGCAGTTACTCCGGGGGGCCTGGAAACACCATATATTTT.